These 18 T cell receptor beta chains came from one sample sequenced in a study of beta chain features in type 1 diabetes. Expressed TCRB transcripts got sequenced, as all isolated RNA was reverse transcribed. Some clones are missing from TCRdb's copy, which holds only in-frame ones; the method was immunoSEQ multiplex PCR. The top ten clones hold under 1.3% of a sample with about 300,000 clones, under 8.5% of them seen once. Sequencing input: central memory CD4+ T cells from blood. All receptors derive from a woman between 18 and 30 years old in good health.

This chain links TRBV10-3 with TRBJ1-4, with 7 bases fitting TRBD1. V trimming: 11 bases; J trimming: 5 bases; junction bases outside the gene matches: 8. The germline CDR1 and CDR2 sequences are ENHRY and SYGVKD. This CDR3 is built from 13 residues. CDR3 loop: CAASTGENEKLFF. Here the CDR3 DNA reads TGTGCCGCAAGTACAGGGGAAAATGAAAAACTGTTTTTT.

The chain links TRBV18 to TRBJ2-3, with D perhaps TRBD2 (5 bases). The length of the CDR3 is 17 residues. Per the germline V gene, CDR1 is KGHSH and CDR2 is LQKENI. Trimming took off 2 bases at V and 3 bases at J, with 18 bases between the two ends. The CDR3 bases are TGTGCCAGCTCACCATTTGCTAGCCTTACCAAAACAGATACGCAGTATTTT. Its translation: CASSPFASLTKTDTQYF.

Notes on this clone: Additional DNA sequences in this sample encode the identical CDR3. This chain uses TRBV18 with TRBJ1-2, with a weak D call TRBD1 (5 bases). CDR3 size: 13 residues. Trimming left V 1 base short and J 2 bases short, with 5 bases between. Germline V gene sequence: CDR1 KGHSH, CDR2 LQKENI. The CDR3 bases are TGTGCCAGCTCACCACGGGGGAACTATGGCTACACCTTC. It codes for CASSPRGNYGYTF.

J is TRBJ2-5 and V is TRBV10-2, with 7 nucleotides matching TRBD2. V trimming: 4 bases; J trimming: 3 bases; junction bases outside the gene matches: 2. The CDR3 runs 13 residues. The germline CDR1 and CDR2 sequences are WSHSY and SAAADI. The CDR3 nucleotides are TGCGCCAGCAGTGGGACTAGGAAAGAGACCCAGTACTTC. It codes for CASSGTRKETQYF.

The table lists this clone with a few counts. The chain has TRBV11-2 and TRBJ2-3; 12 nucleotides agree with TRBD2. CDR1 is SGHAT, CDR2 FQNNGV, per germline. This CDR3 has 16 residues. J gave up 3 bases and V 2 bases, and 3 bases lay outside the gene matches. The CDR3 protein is CASSLTSGGRTDTQYF. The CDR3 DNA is TGTGCCAGCAGCTTAACTAGCGGGGGGCGTACAGATACGCAGTATTTT.

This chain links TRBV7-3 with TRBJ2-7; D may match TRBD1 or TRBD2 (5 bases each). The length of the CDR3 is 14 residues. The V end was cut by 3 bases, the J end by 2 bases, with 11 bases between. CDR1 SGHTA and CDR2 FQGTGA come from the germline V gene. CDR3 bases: TGTGCCAGCAGCTTTTCTGGGGGACCCTACGAGCAGTACTTC. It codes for CASSFSGGPYEQYF.

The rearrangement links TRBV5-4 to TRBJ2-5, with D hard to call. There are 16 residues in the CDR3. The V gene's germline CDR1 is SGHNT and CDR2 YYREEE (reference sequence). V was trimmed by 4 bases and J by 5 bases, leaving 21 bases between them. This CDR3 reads CASSPVAARSLETQYF. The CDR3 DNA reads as TGTGCCAGCAGCCCGGTGGCGGCACGCTCCTTGGAGACCCAGTACTTC.

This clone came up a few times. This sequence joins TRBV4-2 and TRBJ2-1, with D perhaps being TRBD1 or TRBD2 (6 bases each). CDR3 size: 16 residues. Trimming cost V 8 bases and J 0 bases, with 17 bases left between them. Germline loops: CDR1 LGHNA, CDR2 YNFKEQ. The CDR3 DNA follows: TGTGCCAGCGGATTTTTCGGGGGCTCCTCCTACAATGAGCAGTTCTTC. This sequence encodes CASGFFGGSSYNEQFF.

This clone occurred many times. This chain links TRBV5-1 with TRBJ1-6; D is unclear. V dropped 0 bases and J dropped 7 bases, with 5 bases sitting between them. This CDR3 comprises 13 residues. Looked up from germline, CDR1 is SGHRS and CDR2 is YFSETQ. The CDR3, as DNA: TGCGCCAGCAGCTTGGCCTTCAATTCACCCCTCCACTTT. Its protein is CASSLAFNSPLHF. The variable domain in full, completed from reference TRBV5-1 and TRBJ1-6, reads KAGVTQTPRYLIKTRGQQVTLSCSPISGHRSVSWYQQTPGQGLQFLFEYFSETQRNKGNFPGRFSGRQFSNSRSEMNVSTLELGDSALYLCASSLAFNSPLHFGNGTRLTVT.

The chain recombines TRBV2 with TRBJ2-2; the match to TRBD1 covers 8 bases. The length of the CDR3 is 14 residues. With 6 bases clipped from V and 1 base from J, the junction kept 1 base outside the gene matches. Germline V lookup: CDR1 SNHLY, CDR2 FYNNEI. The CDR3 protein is CASRGTGNTGELFF. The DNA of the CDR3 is TGTGCCAGCAGGGGGACAGGGAACACCGGGGAGCTGTTTTTT.

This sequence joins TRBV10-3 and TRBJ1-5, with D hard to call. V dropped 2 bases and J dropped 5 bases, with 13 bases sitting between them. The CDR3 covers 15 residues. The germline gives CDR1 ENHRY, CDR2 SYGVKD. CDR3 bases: TGTGCCATCAGTGAGCATGGTGAGGACCATCAGCCCCAGCATTTT. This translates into CAISEHGEDHQPQHF.

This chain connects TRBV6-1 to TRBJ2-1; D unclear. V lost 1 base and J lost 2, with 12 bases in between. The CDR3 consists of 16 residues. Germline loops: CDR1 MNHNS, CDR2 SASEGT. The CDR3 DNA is TGTGCCAGCAGTGAAGGGGTTACCTTGCCCTACAATGAGCAGTTCTTC. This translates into CASSEGVTLPYNEQFF.

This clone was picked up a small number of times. The CDR3 DNA is TGTGCCAGCTCACGACACCAGCAAGAGACCCAGTACTTC. It is translated as CASSRHQQETQYF. J is TRBJ2-5 and V is TRBV18, with D unclear. The ends were cut back, 4 bases at V and 2 bases at J, with 8 bases in the middle. CDR3 length: 13 residues. CDR1 and CDR2 from the germline V gene are KGHSH and LQKENI.

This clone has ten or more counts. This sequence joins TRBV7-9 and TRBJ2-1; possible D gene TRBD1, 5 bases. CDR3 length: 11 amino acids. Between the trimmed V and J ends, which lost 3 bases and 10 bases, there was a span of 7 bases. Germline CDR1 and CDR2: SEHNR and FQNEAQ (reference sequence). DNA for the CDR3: TGTGCCAGCAGCTTCAGGGAAGAGCAGTTCTTC. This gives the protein CASSFREEQFF.

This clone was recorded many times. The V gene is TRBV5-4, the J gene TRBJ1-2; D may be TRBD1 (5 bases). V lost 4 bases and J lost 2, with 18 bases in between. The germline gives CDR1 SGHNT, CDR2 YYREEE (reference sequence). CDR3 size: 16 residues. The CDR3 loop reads CASSLGGTYGNYGYTF. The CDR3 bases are TGTGCCAGCAGCCTGGGGGGGACCTATGGCAACTATGGCTACACCTTC.

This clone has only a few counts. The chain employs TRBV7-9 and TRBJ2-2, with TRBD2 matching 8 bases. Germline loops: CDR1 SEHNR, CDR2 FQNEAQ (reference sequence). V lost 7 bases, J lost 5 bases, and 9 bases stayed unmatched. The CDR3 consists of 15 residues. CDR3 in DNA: TGTGCCAGCAACCGAAGCGGGAGAAAAACCGGGGAGCTGTTTTTT. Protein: CASNRSGRKTGELFF.

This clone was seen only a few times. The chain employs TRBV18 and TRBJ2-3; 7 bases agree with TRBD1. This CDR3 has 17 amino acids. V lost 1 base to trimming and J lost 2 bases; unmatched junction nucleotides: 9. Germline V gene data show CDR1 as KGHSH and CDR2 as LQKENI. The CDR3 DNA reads TGTGCCAGCTCACCACTGCGACAGGGTGGTAACACAGATACGCAGTATTTT. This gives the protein CASSPLRQGGNTDTQYF.

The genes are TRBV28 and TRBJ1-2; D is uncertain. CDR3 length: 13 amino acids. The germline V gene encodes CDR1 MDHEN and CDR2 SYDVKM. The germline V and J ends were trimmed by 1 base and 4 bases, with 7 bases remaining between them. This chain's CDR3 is CASSLFKAYGYTF. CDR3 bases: TGTGCCAGCAGTTTATTTAAGGCCTATGGCTACACCTTC.